This T cell receptor (beta chain) appears in the sequencing data of a study of blood T cell repertoires in COVID-19. In the study overall: Spain, Italy and the United States supplied samples that represented acute and convalescent COVID-19.

CDR1 is MNHEY, CDR2 SVGAGI, per germline. V was clipped by 6 bases and J by 8 bases; unmatched bases: 12. There are 14 residues in the CDR3. As processed by the authors: Nucleated cell number was recorded as an estimate derived from reference gene primer amplification. Generated by immunoSEQ multiplex PCR, the TCRdb table keeps only in-frame clones and is missing some. That table supplies the V and J calls and clone size; D and trimming were determined from the DNA. There are 150,000 to 200,000 clones in the sample; more than 90% occur only once, and about a sixth lies in the top ten. Material for sequencing was peripheral blood. The source of this sequence is a man in his 60s with active or convalescent COVID-19. The J gene is TRBJ1-2, the V gene TRBV6-5; 7 positions agree with TRBD1. The CDR3 loop reads CASSPGRGVGGYTF. CDR3 DNA: TGTGCCAGCAGCCCGGGCAGGGGGGTAGGAGGCTACACCTTC.